The present entry profiles one T cell receptor beta chain with its context. The entry originates in a study of T cells in Graves' hyperthyroidism and ophthalmopathy. Graves' hyperthyroidism is called stable when ophthalmopathy does not progress within 18 months. Clinical symptoms, serum thyroxine, TRAb, thyroid ultrasound and orbital computed tomography informed diagnoses. RNA transcripts provided the source from which TCR beta CDR3 regions were amplified. The primer set for the first-round RT-PCR of the TCR CDR3 was HTBI. TCRdb passed the multiplex PCR reads through MiXCR, listing each CDR3 protein once. The sample lists around 800,000 distinct CDR3 sequences; 35% to 40% were seen once. The ends were cut back, 1 base at V and 6 bases at J, with 15 bases in the middle. This CDR3 spans 15 amino acids. The germline CDR1 and CDR2 sequences are MGHRA and YSYEKL.

The genes are TRBV4-1 and TRBJ1-1; the D is unclear. The TCR sequence derives from a man aged 18 to 29 with Graves' hyperthyroidism. The sequenced sample consisted of blood. The CDR3 loop is CASSQVGGRGSEAFF. CDR3 DNA: TGCGCCAGCAGCCAAGTCGGAGGGCGAGGGTCTGAAGCTTTCTTT.